This TCR beta chain was profiled in a study of spatial heterogeneity in lung cancer. Overall study: The average count in raw reads for each unique TCR and UMI combination exceeded 8.5 appearances.

The germline V and J ends were trimmed by 4 bases and 2 bases, with 13 bases remaining between them. This CDR3 has 14 amino acids. Germline-derived CDR1 and CDR2 are SGDLS and YYNGEE. Time point: sample taken at primary tumor resection. Using its own MiXCR run on the 5' RACE reads, TCRdb lists one record per CDR3 protein. The sample holds more than 4,500 distinct CDR3 sequences, about 3.9% seen once. This clonotype is labeled medium-sized. The specimen comprised normal lung tissue next to the tumor, sampled at surgery. This TCR derives from a male donor with early-stage non-small cell lung cancer. The chain recombines TRBV9 with TRBJ2-7; D is perhaps TRBD1 (6 bases). The DNA for the CDR3 is TGTGCCAGCAGCTACCGGGACACAACCTACGAGCAGTACTTC. It is translated as CASSYRDTTYEQYF.